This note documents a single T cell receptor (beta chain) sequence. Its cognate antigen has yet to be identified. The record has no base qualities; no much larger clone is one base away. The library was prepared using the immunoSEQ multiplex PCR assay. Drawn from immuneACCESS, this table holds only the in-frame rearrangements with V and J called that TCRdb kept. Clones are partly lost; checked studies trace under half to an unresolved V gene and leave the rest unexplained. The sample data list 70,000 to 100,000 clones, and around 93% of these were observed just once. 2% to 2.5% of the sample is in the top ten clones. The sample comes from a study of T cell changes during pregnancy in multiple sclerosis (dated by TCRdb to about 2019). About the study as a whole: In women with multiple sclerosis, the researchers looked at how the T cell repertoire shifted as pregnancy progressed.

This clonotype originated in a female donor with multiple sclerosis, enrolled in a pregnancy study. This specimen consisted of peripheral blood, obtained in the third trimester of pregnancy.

The nucleotide sequence reads as follows: TGTGCCAGCAGCGTTCTAGCGGGGACCTACAATGAGCAGTTCTTC. Its protein reads: CASSVLAGTYNEQFF. The receptor chain draws on TRBV9 and TRBJ2-1; the junction holds 9 bases that match TRBD2. The CDR3 runs 15 amino acids, cysteine and phenylalanine included. Here the CDR3 DNA is all that survives: 45 bases in frame from base 1. The germline V gene gives CDR1 as SGDLS and CDR2 as YYNGEE. After removal of 2 bases from V and 2 bases from J, the junction retains 2 bases not matched to a gene.